This T cell receptor (beta chain) is from a study of shared clonotypes between healthy human individuals. At deep level, the assay was performed. Original handling: Junction-only sequences without quality scores were provided by ImmunoSEQ, so filtering was different. Profiling relied on immunoSEQ multiplex PCR, and the TCRdb table lists in-frame clones only, not all of them. V, J and clone size reflect that table, while D and trimming were determined from the DNA. Altogether 2 million to 2.5 million clones are present, 85% to 95% being singletons, with the ten largest covering under 0.45%. As to this clone: Its antigen remains unknown. The same CDR3 also results from other DNA sequences found in this sample.

This CDR3 has 15 amino acids. V was cut by 1 base and J by 2 bases, with 10 bases left in between. Germline values: CDR1 MDHEN, CDR2 SYDVKM. Whole-study results and caveats: Clonotypes shared by all four donors outscored non-shared clonotypes in generation probability. Sharing across four donors was highest in naive CD4 (approximately 5%) and lowest in memory CD8 (approximately 0.4%).

Sequenced material: naive CD4+ T cells from PBMCs. The subset: CD45RA+ positively selected. The rearrangement joins TRBV28 to TRBJ2-3; possible D gene TRBD1, 5 bases. This TCR was sampled from a young man in good health. Some clones in this sample may be carry-over from other donors' samples. The CDR3 sequence is CASSLSGHLTDTQYF. The CDR3 nucleotides read TGTGCCAGCAGTTTATCAGGACATCTCACAGATACGCAGTATTTT.